This T cell receptor (beta chain) was recovered during a study of cytomegalovirus exposure and HLA in healthy donors (dated by TCRdb to about 2017). Turning to the overall study: An earlier analysis of several hundred of the donors reported about 290 Gb of sequence data and 117 million unique TCR beta sequences from some 180 million T cells. High-throughput TCR immunosequencing, statistical association of individual TCRs with disease status, and machine learning were combined to predict cytomegalovirus infection status. Genome-wide SNP genotypes for about 65% of the roughly 670 donors were used in a later genetic analysis, which treated that subset as a discovery cohort. Donor age, sex, ethnicity and CMV serostatus were compiled alongside the repertoire data. An earlier analysis of 587 of the donors applied high-throughput TCR beta sequencing to assess whether each TCR beta V gene segment acted as functional or pseudogenic. Across about 380 genotyped donors of the cohort, an average of about 220,000 unique TCR beta nucleotide sequences per donor were sequenced, and roughly 18% of those sequences were non-productive. The study profiled the T cell repertoires of 666 subjects by immunosequencing and related them to cytomegalovirus serostatus. The later analysis used no new phenotypic data to find candidate immune exposures, relying instead on TCR beta sequences and their occurrence across donors. A separate validation cohort of some 130 different subjects was used in addition to the 666-subject first cohort. The study aimed to test whether cataloging public T cell receptors could reveal signatures of past pathogen exposure. An early release that covered some 640 HLA-typed donors contained approximately 300 gigabases of sequencing data and roughly 84 million unique TCR sequences. Because of strong linkage in the cohort, roughly five DR-DQ haplotypes were treated as single units for association and clustering. HLA typing covered class I and class II loci at four-digit resolution. All discovery cohort repertoires had been generated using a single sequencing platform. Typing coverage varied by locus: roughly 620-640 donors for A, B, C, DRB1 and DQB1; 500 to 550 for DQA1; about 570 for DPA1; approximately 470 for DPB1. The genetic ancestry cluster associated with self-reported Caucasian donors included roughly four fifths of the approximately 430 genotyped donors. To study patterns of TCR occurrence, a later analysis re-analyzed previously published TCR beta repertoires from 600 to 750 donors and added high-resolution HLA genotyping. The paper's findings and limits, for the study overall: An association between a missense DCLRE1C variant and V-gene and J-gene trimming of TCR beta chains was found in a later genetic analysis and replicated in an independent cohort. A few of the identified cytomegalovirus-associated TCR beta chains were confirmed in vitro to be specific for cytomegalovirus antigens. In a later analysis, TCR association rates were found to vary across HLA loci, with the most associated TCRs seen for DRB1 alleles and the fewest for HLA-C alleles. Because counts were too low, some 17 rarely observed V segments, including chromosome 9 orphons, were excluded from the earlier analysis of 587 of the donors. Because HLA typing was missing for some donors at each locus, association tests included only the typed subset. In an earlier analysis of about 600 of the donors, most TCR beta V segments appeared in productive rearrangements about 87% or about 30% of the time, broadly matching IMGT annotations. According to a later genetic analysis, donors in an Asian-associated ancestry cluster had fewer N-insertions in productive TCRs than the approximately 630-donor mean. Sequencing depth was assumed to be roughly uniform across donors in the presence/absence analyses, though that assumption may not hold. Specific HLA alleles were associated with around 18,000 TCR beta sequences at a false discovery rate of 0.05 in a later analysis. Some IMGT-functional V segments, including TRBV6-2 and TRBV6-3, could not be told apart with the 87-base-pair reads, so those segments were excluded. A further reported finding was that TCR beta sequences accurately predicted the HLA-A and HLA-B alleles for most subjects in the first cohort. A cluster of highly shared sequence variants was judged likely to be a technical artifact of the sequencing pipeline. The classifier was reported to diagnose cytomegalovirus status with high specificity and sensitivity in both the original and validation cohorts. Linkage disequilibrium might explain the correlated functional status among segregating V segments, but an unknown experimental factor could not be excluded. When HLA alleles, especially DR and DQ, strongly co-occurred, TCR associations were difficult to assign to individual alleles. It was suggested by the authors that the approach could potentially be generalized to other disease states and immunological phenotypes. In a later analysis, HLA-associated TCR beta chains were found to be more clonally expanded and to have lower generation probabilities than equally common non-associated chains. Most TCR sequences were observed very rarely across donors, whereas some public TCRs were present in many individuals. Immune exposure information for the cohort was limited to CMV serostatus. A later analysis reported that several top co-occurrence clusters appeared linked to parvovirus B19, influenza, CMV and Epstein-Barr virus. According to a later analysis, most CMV-associated TCR beta chains appeared to be HLA-restricted, and the HLA associations seemed to be driven largely by CMV exposure. The study listed 150 to 200 TCR beta chains as associated with cytomegalovirus. In this cohort, only TCR beta chains were sequenced, and detectable features were limited by the absence of alpha or paired-chain data.

The cohort was made up of approximately 670 healthy bone marrow donors. Cohort members were all nominally healthy when sampled, although unrecorded immune exposures were likely present. The donor was CMV seropositive and was included in the group of about 290 seropositive cohort members. A peripheral blood sample was collected from each donor, and TCR beta sequencing was performed on peripheral blood mononuclear cells. The Qiagen DNeasy Blood Extraction Kit was used to extract genomic DNA from the blood cell samples. Per the germline V gene, WSHSY is the CDR1 and SAAADI is the CDR2. Reading from cysteine to phenylalanine, the CDR3 counts 18 amino acids. Only the CDR3 DNA is retained, 54 bases long and in frame from the first base. Trimming costs V 8 bases and J 1 base, and their ends lie 24 bases apart. This clone was counted only a few times. Which antigen it targets is not known. No base quality information exists; no much larger clone differs at one position.

Library preparation used the immunoSEQ multiplex PCR assay. For the multiplex PCR, a mixture combining 60 forward primers for TCR Vbeta segments and 13 reverse primers for TCR Jbeta segments was used. Amplification of the CDR3 region of rearranged TCR beta genes was performed with a multiplex PCR assay on genomic DNA. The amplified TCR beta libraries were sequenced on the Illumina HiSeq System as 87-base-pair reads. As for the original processing: A later analysis counted about 80 million unique TCR beta chains across the 500 to 850 repertoires, and 9 million to 14 million of these chains were shared by at least two donors. To remove PCR and sequencing errors, raw reads were error-corrected and collapsed into unique sequences using a nearest-neighbor algorithm that merged closely related sequences. To assign V, D and J gene segments, CDR3 sequences were aligned to IMGT reference sequences. For a sequence to be retained, a match of at least six nucleotides was required to both a V gene segment and a J gene segment. Rearrangements were classified as productive when the CDR3 lacked stop codons and remained in frame with V and J, and all other rearrangements were classified as non-productive. Following IMGT convention, CDR3 was defined as the stretch from the second conserved V-encoded cysteine to the conserved J-encoded phenylalanine. The earlier analysis of approximately 500 of the donors excluded sequences that lacked an unambiguous match to a single V gene segment. In an earlier analysis of several hundred of the donors, a V segment was called functional when productive rearrangements were above 56.7%, and segregating when the standard deviation between donors exceeded 5%. A statistical classification framework was built for diagnosing cytomegalovirus status from the catalog of TCR beta chain sequences. A later analysis assigned V and J genes by comparing TCR nucleotide sequences with IMGT/GENE-DB human TR gene sequences. Using the TCRdist pipeline, a later analysis assigned CDR3 sequences along with most-parsimonious VDJ recombination scenarios. In a later analysis, every TCR beta chain was defined by the combination of its CDR3 amino acid sequence and its V-gene family, and reads without a unique V-gene family were dropped. To address suspected cross-contamination and a sequencing artifact, a later analysis removed under 600 highly shared, low-generation-probability nucleotide sequences. In a later analysis, a clonal expansion index was calculated for each public chain from normalized within-repertoire ranks of inferred template counts. In a later analysis, generation probabilities were computed using a VDJ recombination model fitted to out-of-frame rearrangements, and the results were checked against IGoR. In a later analysis, hypergeometric tests were used to score TCR-TCR, TCR-HLA and TCR-CMV co-occurrence, with a repertoire-size bias correction applied to TCR pairs. To estimate false discovery rates, a later analysis permuted the HLA or CMV assignments 20 times. A later analysis grouped co-occurring TCRs with DBSCAN, adding TCRdist sequence similarity when clustering within HLA-allele-positive subsets. Repertoires with fewer than 30,000 or more than 120,000 public chains were left out of co-occurrence clustering, as were a handful of repertoires with anomalous nucleotide sharing. The source is immuneACCESS, and TCRdb retained only in-frame sequences with V and J called. Part of the clones is not carried over; for the studies checked, unresolved V genes explain less than half of this, and the remainder is unexplained. The D gene and trimming were derived from the DNA, and the V and J assignments and clone size from that table. The sample profile shows around 130,000 clones; less than 85% of them were found once. The biggest ten clones account for over 2% of the sample.

This chain is built from TRBV10-2 and TRBJ1-5; the D gene is unclear. This clonotype was obtained from a woman in her 40s in good health and CMV-seropositive. The specimen sequenced was PBMCs. The CDR3 amino acid sequence is: CASVPQPGGSLSNQPQHF. The nucleotide sequence is TGCGCCAGCGTTCCCCAACCAGGAGGGTCGTTAAGCAATCAGCCCCAGCATTTT.